The present entry profiles one T cell receptor (beta chain) with its context. The CDR3 sequence is 14 residues long. The ends were cut back, 4 bases at V and 8 bases at J, with 15 bases in the middle. Germline values: CDR1 LGHDT, CDR2 YNNKEL (reference sequence). This entry belongs to a study of blood T cell repertoires in COVID-19. Whole-study context: The study drew acute and convalescent COVID-19 samples from the United States, Italy and Spain.

Original data processing: Reference gene primer amplification in the assay estimated nucleated cell counts. Method: immunoSEQ multiplex PCR; TCRdb's copy keeps in-frame clones and lacks some. V and J calls and clone size are given by that table; D and trimming were obtained from the DNA. The repertoire consists of around 120,000 clones, with 60% to 85% occurring once and the leading ten covering 2.3%. The TCR originated in a man in his 70s with acute or convalescent COVID-19. The sample consisted of peripheral blood. J is TRBJ2-4 and V is TRBV3-1 (or the pseudogene TRBV3-2); D uncertain. In DNA, the CDR3 is TGTGCCAGCAGCCTCTGGGCCCGGCCAGACATTCAGTACTTC. As protein: CASSLWARPDIQYF.